The rows below give T cell receptor beta chains drawn from one sample of a study of T cell responses to AZD1222 COVID-19 vaccine. This table comes from immunoSEQ multiplex PCR, and its TCRdb copy is limited to in-frame clones, with some not included. The sample consists of about 96,000 clones, around 90% of them appearing once. The sequences come from peripheral blood, collected on day 0 of AZD1222 vaccination. The receptors derive from an adult in good health. Both conserved end residues are part of each CDR3. D genes are given only for firm matches. Only some rows state a clone size, as once, few, many or a class for expanded clones.

d_call j_call clone_size v_call cdr3_aa cdr3_nt
. TRBJ2-2 . TRBV7-2 CASSPATSRTGELFF TGTGCCAGCAGCCCAGCTACTAGCCGGACCGGGGAGCTGTTTTTT
. TRBJ2-5 . TRBV6-2/TRBV6-3 CASSLGSLAETQYF TGTGCCAGCAGTTTGGGGAGTCTAGCAGAGACCCAGTACTTC
. TRBJ1-1 few TRBV6-5 CASSYYVGGNTEAFF TGTGCCAGCAGTTACTACGTAGGGGGGAACACTGAAGCTTTCTTT
TRBD1 TRBJ2-1 . TRBV2 CASSESWDRVFF TGTGCCAGCAGTGAGAGTTGGGACAGGGTGTTCTTC
. TRBJ2-3 once TRBV18 CASSPGTISTDTQYF TGTGCCAGCTCACCCGGGACAATTAGCACAGATACGCAGTATTTT
TRBD1 TRBJ1-3 . TRBV9 CASSRPTGTSGNTIYF TGTGCCAGCAGCCGTCCGACAGGGACGAGTGGAAACACCATATATTTT
. TRBJ1-5 . TRBV9 CASSVGVGDQPQHF TGTGCCAGCAGCGTAGGGGTTGGGGATCAGCCCCAGCATTTT
TRBD2 TRBJ2-7 . TRBV27 CASSTSGSSYEQYF TGTGCCAGCAGCACTAGCGGCAGCTCCTACGAGCAGTACTTC
. TRBJ1-5 . TRBV2 CASEGRNQPQHF TGTGCCAGCGAGGGGCGCAATCAGCCCCAGCATTTT
. TRBJ1-1 . TRBV7-2 CASSRLYTEAFF TGTGCCAGCAGCCGCCTCTACACTGAAGCTTTCTTT
TRBD2 TRBJ2-7 . TRBV7-9 CASSATFSGGTYEQYF TGTGCCAGCAGCGCCACCTTTAGCGGGGGGACCTACGAGCAGTACTTC
. TRBJ2-1 . TRBV7-9 CASSLSGANNEQFF TGTGCCAGCAGCCTGTCCGGGGCCAACAATGAGCAGTTCTTC
TRBD1 TRBJ1-4 . TRBV6-2/TRBV6-3 CASSDSGTGVLRLFF TGTGCCAGCAGTGACTCCGGGACAGGGGTACTGAGGCTGTTTTTT
. TRBJ2-5 . TRBV5-8 CASSLAHSGTQYF TGTGCCAGCAGCTTAGCTCACAGCGGGACCCAGTACTTC
TRBD1 TRBJ2-3 . TRBV25-1 CASSDRQGVLVSTDTQYF TGTGCCAGCAGTGATCGGCAGGGGGTTTTGGTTAGCACAGATACGCAGTATTTT
. TRBJ2-7 . TRBV4-3 CASSRGLYYEQYF TGCGCCAGCAGCCGGGGACTTTACTACGAGCAGTACTTC
TRBD2 TRBJ2-1 . TRBV4-2 CASSAGTSGGNEQFF TGTGCCAGCAGCGCTGGGACTAGCGGGGGGAATGAGCAGTTCTTC
TRBD2 TRBJ2-1 . TRBV7-2 CASSMGLARGNEQFF TGTGCCAGCAGCATGGGACTAGCGCGCGGCAATGAGCAGTTCTTC